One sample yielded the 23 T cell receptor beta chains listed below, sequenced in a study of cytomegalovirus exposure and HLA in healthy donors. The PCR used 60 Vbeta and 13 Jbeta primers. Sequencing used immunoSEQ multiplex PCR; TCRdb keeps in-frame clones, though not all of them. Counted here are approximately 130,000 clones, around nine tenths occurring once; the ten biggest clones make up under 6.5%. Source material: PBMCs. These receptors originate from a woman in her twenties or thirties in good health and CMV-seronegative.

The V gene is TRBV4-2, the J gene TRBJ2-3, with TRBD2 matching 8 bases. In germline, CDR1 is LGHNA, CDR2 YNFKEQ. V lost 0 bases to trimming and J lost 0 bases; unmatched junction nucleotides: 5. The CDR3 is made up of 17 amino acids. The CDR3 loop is CASSQEHSGTSTDTQYF. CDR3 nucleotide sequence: TGTGCCAGCAGCCAAGAGCATAGCGGGACTAGCACAGATACGCAGTATTTT.

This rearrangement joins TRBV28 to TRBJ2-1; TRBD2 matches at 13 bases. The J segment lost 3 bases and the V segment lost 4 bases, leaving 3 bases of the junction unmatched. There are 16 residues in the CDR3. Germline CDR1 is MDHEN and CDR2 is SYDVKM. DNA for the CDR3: TGTGCCAGCAGTTCTGGGACTAGCGGGAACTACAATGAGCAGTTCTTC. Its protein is CASSSGTSGNYNEQFF.

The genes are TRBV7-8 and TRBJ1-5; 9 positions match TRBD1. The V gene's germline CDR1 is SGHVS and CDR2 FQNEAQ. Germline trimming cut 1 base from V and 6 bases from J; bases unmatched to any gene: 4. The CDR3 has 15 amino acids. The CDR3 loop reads CASSLEQGASQPQHF. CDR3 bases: TGTGCCAGCAGCTTAGAACAGGGGGCTAGTCAGCCCCAGCATTTT.

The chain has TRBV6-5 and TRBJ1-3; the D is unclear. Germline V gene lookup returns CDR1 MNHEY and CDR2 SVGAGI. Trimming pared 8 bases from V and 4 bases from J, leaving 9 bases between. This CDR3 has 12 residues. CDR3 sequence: CASLGPGNTIYF. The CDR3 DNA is TGTGCCAGCCTGGGCCCAGGAAACACCATATATTTT.

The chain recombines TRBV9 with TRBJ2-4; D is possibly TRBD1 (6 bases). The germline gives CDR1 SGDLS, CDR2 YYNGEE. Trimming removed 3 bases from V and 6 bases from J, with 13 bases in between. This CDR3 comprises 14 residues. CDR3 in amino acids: CASSDQTGANIQYF. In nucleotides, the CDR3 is TGTGCCAGCAGCGACCAGACAGGAGCAAACATTCAGTACTTC.

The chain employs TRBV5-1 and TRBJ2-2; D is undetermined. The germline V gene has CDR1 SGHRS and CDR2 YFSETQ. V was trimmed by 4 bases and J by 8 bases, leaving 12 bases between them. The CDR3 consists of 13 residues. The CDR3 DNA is TGCGCCAGCAGCCTCCAGGTTAGGGGGGAGCTGTTTTTT. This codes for CASSLQVRGELFF.

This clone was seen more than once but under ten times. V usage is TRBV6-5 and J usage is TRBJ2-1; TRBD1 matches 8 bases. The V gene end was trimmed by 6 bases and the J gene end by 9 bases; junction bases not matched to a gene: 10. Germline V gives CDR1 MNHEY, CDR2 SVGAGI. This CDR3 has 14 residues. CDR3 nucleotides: TGTGCCAGCAGAGGGACAGGAGTGTCCAGTGAGCAGTTCTTC. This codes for CASRGTGVSSEQFF.

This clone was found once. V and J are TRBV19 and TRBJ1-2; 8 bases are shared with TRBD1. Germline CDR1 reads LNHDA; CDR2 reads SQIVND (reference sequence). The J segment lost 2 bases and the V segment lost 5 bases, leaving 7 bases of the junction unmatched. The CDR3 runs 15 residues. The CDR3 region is CASSDPGQANYGYTF. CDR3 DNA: TGTGCCAGTAGTGACCCGGGACAGGCCAACTATGGCTACACCTTC.

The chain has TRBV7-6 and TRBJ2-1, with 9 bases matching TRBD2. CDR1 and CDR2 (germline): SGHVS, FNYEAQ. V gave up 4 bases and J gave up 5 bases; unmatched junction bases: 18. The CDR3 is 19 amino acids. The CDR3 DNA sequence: TGTGCCAGCAGCTCCGCGGCGCCCGGCGGGAGGGCCGACCACAATGAGCAGTTCTTC. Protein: CASSSAAPGGRADHNEQFF.

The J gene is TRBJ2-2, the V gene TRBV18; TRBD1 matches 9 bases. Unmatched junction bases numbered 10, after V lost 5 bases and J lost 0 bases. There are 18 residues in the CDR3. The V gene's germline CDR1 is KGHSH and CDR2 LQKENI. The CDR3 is CASSAGTGGSANTGELFF. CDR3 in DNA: TGTGCCAGCTCAGCGGGAACAGGGGGCTCCGCGAACACCGGGGAGCTGTTTTTT.

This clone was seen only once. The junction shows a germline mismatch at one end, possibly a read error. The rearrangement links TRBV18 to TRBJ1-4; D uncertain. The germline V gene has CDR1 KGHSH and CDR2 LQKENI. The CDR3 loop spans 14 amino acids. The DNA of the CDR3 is TGTGCCAGCTCACCACGGGCAACTAGTGAAAAACTGTTTTTT. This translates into CASSPRATSEKLFF. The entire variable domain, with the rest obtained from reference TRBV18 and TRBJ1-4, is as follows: NAGVMQNPRHLVRRRGQEARLRCSPMKGHSHVYWYRQLPEEGLKFMVYLQKENIIDESGMPKERFSAEFPKEGPSILRIQQVVRGDSAAYFCASSPRATSEKLFFGSGTQLSVL.

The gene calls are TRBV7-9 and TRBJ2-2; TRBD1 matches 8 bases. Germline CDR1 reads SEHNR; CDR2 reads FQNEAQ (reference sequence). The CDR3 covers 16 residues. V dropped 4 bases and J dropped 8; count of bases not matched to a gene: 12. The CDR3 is CASSSDRVNIVGELFF. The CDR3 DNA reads TGTGCCAGCAGCTCGGACAGGGTCAATATAGTAGGGGAGCTGTTTTTT.

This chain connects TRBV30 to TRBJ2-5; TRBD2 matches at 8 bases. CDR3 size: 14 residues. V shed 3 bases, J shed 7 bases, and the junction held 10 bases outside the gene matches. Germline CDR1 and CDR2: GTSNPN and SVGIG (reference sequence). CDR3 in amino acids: CAWRTSGTRGTQYF. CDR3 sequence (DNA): TGTGCCTGGAGAACTTCCGGGACTAGGGGGACCCAGTACTTC. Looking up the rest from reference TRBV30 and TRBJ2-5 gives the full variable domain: SQTIHQWPATLVQPVGSPLSLECTVEGTSNPNLYWYRQAAGRGLQLLFYSVGIGQISSEVPQNLSASRPQDRQFILSSKKLLLSDSGFYLCAWRTSGTRGTQYFGPGTRLLVL.

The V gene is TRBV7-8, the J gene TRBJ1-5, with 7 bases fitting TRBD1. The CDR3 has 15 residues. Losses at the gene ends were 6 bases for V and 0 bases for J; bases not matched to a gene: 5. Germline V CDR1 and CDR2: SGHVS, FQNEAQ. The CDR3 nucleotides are TGTGCCAGCAGGCGCGACAGGGCTAGCAATCAGCCCCAGCATTTT. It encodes CASRRDRASNQPQHF.

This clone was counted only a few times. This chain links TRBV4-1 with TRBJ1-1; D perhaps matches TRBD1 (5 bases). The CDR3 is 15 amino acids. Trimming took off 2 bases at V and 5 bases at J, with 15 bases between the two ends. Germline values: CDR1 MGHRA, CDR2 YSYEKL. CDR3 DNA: TGCGCCAGCAGCCAAAGGGACGGGGGGAGGACTGAAGCTTTCTTT. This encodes CASSQRDGGRTEAFF.

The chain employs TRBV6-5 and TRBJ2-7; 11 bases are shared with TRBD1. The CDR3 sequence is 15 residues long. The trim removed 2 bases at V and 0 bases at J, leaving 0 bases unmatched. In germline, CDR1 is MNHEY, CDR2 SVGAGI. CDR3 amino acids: CASSYGTGGSYEQYF. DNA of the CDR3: TGTGCCAGCAGTTACGGGACAGGGGGCTCCTACGAGCAGTACTTC.

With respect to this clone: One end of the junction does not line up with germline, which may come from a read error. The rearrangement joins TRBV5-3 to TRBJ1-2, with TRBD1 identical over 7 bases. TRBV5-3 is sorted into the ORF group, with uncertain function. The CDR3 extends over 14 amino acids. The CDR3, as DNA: TGTGCCAGAACCTGGGACAGTGCCTTCTATGGCTACCCCTTC. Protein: CARTWDSAFYGYPF.

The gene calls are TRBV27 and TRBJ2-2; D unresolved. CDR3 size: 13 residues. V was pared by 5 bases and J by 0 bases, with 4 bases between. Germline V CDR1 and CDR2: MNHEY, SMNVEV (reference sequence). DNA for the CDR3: TGTGCCAGCAGTCCCTCGAACACCGGGGAGCTGTTTTTT. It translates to CASSPSNTGELFF.

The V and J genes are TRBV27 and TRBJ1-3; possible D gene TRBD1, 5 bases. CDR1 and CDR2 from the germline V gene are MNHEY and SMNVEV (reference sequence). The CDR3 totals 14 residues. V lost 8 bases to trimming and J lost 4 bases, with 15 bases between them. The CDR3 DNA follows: TGTGCCAGCGCGCCAGGGTTTTCGGGAAACACCATATATTTT. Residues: CASAPGFSGNTIYF.

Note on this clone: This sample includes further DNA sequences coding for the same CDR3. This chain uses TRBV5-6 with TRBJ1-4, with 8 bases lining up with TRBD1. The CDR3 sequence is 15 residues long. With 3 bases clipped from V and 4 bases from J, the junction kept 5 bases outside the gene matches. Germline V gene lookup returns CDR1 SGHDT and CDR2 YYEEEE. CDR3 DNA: TGTGCCAGCAGCTCCCCAGGGGGCCTTAATGAAAAACTGTTTTTT. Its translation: CASSSPGGLNEKLFF.

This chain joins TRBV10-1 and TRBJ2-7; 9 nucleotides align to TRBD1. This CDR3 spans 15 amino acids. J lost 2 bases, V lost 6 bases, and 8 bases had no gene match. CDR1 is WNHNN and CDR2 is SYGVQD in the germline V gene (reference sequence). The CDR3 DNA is TGCGCCAGCAGCGACCCGGGACAGGGAACCTACGAGCAGTACTTC. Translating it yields CASSDPGQGTYEQYF.

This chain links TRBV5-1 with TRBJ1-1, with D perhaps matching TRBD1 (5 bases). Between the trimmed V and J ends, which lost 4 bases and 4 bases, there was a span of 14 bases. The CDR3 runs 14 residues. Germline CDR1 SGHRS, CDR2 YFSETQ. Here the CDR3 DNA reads TGCGCCAGCAGCCAGGGTGTTCTGGGCACTGAAGCTTTCTTT. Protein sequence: CASSQGVLGTEAFF.

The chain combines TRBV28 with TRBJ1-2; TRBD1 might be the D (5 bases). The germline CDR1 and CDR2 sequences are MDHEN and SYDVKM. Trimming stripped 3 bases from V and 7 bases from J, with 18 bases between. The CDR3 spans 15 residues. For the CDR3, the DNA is TGTGCCAGCAGTTTTTCCGTCCGACAGAGCCTTGGCTACACCTTC. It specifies CASSFSVRQSLGYTF.